The T cell receptor beta chain under discussion was sequenced for a study of blood T cell repertoires in COVID-19. Study context: Acute-phase and convalescent COVID-19 samples originated in the United States, Italy and Spain. PBMCs, B-cell-depleted T cells, or T cells were the source of the cDNA or gDNA that made up the material.

Under the authors' procedure: The authors estimated nucleated cell counts from reference gene primer amplification. Only in-frame clones appear in the TCRdb table, and some are missing; sequencing was by immunoSEQ multiplex PCR. V and J calls and clone size are as listed in that table; D and trimming were resolved from the DNA. The sample includes about 150,000 clones, 86% of them seen just once. Germline-derived CDR1 and CDR2 are MNHEY and SMNVEV (reference sequence). This CDR3 spans 17 amino acids. The J segment lost 4 bases and the V segment lost 5 bases, leaving 12 bases of the junction unmatched.

The specimen was peripheral blood. The TCR originated in a man in his 70s with acute or convalescent COVID-19. V is TRBV27 and J is TRBJ2-1; 9 bases are a match to TRBD2. Written as DNA, the CDR3 is TGTGCCAGCAGTAGACAATTCGCTAGCGGGGATTACAATGAGCAGTTCTTC. The encoded protein is CASSRQFASGDYNEQFF.